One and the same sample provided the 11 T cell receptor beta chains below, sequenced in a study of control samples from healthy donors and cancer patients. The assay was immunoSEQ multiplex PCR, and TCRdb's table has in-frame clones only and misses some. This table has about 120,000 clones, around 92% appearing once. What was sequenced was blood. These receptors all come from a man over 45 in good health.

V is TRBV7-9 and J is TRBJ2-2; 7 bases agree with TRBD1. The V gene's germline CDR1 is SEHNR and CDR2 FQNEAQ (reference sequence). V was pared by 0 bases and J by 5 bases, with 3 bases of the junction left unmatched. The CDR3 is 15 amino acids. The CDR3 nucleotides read TGTGCCAGCAGCTTAGCGACAGGGCTTACCGGGGAGCTGTTTTTT. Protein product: CASSLATGLTGELFF.

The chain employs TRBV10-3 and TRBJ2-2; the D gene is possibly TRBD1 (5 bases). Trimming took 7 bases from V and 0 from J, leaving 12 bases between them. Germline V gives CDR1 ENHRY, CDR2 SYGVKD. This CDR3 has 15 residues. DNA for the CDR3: TGTGCCATCAAGCCAGGGCATTCGAACACCGGGGAGCTGTTTTTT. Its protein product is CAIKPGHSNTGELFF.

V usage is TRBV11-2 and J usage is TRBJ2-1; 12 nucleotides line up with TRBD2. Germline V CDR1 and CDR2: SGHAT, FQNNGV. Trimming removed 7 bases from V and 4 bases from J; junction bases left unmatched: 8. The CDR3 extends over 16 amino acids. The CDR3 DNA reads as TGTGCCAGCACCCCCCCGGGACTAGCGGGTTACAATGAGCAGTTCTTC. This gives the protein CASTPPGLAGYNEQFF.

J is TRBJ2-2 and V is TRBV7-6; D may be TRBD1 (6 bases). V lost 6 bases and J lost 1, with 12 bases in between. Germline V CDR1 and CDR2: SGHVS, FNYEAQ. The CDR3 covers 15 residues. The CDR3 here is CASSYGTLNTGELFF. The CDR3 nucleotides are TGTGCCAGCAGTTACGGGACACTGAACACCGGGGAGCTGTTTTTT.

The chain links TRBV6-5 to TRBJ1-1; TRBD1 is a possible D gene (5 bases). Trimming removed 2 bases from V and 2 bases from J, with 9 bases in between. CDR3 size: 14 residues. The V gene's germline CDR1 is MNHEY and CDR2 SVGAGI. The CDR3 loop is CASSYEGYNTEAFF. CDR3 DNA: TGTGCCAGCAGTTACGAGGGGTACAACACTGAAGCTTTCTTT.

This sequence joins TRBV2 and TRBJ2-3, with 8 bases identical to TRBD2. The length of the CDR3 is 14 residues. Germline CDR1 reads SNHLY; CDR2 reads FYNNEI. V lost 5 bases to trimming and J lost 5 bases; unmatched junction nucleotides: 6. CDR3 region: CASSPTGGKDTQYF. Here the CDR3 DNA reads TGTGCCAGCAGTCCTACGGGGGGGAAAGATACGCAGTATTTT.

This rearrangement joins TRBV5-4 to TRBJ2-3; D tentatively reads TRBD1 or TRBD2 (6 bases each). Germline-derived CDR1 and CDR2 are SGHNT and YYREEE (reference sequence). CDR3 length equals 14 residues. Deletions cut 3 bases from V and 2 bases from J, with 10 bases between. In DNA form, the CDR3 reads TGTGCCAGCAGCTCCGGGGGCACCACAGATACGCAGTATTTT. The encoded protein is CASSSGGTTDTQYF. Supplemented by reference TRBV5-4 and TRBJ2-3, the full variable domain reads ETGVTQSPTHLIKTRGQQVTLRCSSQSGHNTVSWYQQALGQGPQFIFQYYREEENGRGNFPPRFSGLQFPNYSSELNVNALELDDSALYLCASSSGGTTDTQYFGPGTRLTVL.

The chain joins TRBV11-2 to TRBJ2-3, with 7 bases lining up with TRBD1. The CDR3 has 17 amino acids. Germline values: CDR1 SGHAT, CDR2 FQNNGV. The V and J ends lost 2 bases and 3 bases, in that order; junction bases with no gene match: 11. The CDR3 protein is CASSLFAVAGGTDTQYF. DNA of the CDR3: TGTGCCAGCAGCTTATTTGCCGTGGCAGGGGGAACAGATACGCAGTATTTT.

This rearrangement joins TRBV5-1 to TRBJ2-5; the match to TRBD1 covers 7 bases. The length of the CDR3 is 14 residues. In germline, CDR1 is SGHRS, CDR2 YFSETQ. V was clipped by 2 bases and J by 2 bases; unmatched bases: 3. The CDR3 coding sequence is TGCGCCAGCAGCTTTGGACAGGATCAAGAGACCCAGTACTTC. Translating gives CASSFGQDQETQYF. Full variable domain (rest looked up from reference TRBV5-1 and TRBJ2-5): KAGVTQTPRYLIKTRGQQVTLSCSPISGHRSVSWYQQTPGQGLQFLFEYFSETQRNKGNFPGRFSGRQFSNSRSEMNVSTLELGDSALYLCASSFGQDQETQYFGPGTRLLVL.

CDR3 in DNA: TGCGCCAGCAGCCAAGATGAAGGTTCGGGGGGCTACACCTTC. Its translation: CASSQDEGSGGYTF. This sequence joins TRBV4-3 and TRBJ1-2; the D is unclear. There are 14 residues in the CDR3. Between the trimmed V and J ends, which lost 0 bases and 8 bases, there was a span of 13 bases. Germline CDR1 reads LGHNA; CDR2 reads YSLEER.

DNA for the CDR3: TGTGCCAGCAGCTGGGACAGCGGGACTGAAGCTTTCTTT. This gives the protein CASSWDSGTEAFF. The chain recombines TRBV5-5 with TRBJ1-1, with 7 nucleotides matching TRBD1. CDR3 length equals 13 residues. Per germline, CDR1 SGHKS and CDR2 YYEKEE (reference sequence). V gave up 3 bases and J gave up 5 bases; unmatched junction bases: 4.